The 8 T cell receptor beta chains given below trace back to one sample, sequenced in a study of blood T cell repertoires in COVID-19. The method was immunoSEQ multiplex PCR; TCRdb's version includes in-frame clones alone and lacks a portion of them. This sample has about 400,000 clones, with roughly nine tenths found just once. Sequencing was performed on PBMCs or T cells enriched from blood (not recorded which). The receptor source for this set is a woman aged 30 to 39 who had recovered from COVID-19.

The chain employs TRBV27 and TRBJ2-2, with 9 nucleotides matching TRBD1. Losses at the gene ends were 2 bases for V and 3 bases for J; bases not matched to a gene: 10. Per germline, CDR1 MNHEY and CDR2 SMNVEV (reference sequence). The CDR3 runs 18 residues. CDR3 DNA: TGTGCCAGCAGTTTACGCCGCGGGACAGGGCGGGACACCGGGGAGCTGTTTTTT. Translated: CASSLRRGTGRDTGELFF.

The V and J genes are TRBV3-1 (or the pseudogene TRBV3-2) and TRBJ2-1; possibly TRBD2 for D (6 bases). Trimming left V 4 bases short and J 8 bases short, with 18 bases between. The germline gives CDR1 LGHDT, CDR2 YNNKEL (reference sequence). CDR3 size: 15 residues. Written as DNA, the CDR3 is TGTGCCAGCAGCCTATTCCGGGACTTCCCCGATGAGCAGTTCTTC. Translation gives CASSLFRDFPDEQFF.

The chain is built from TRBV25-1 and TRBJ2-1; TRBD1 might be the D (6 bases). CDR3 length: 14 amino acids. Trimming left V 0 bases short and J 4 bases short, with 7 bases between. Germline lookup yields CDR1 MGHDK and CDR2 SYGVNS. The CDR3 DNA reads TGTGCCAGCAGTGAATATAGGGGGTACAATGAGCAGTTCTTC. It specifies CASSEYRGYNEQFF.

The J gene is TRBJ1-1, the V gene TRBV27, with D possibly TRBD1 on 5 matching bases. V lost 4 bases to trimming and J lost 1 base, with 25 bases between them. CDR1 and CDR2 (germline): MNHEY, SMNVEV (reference sequence). The CDR3 loop spans 19 amino acids. The CDR3 region has the DNA TGTGCCAGCAGTTCTATTCCCATGTTGGGGGGGGATGCGAACACTGAAGCTTTCTTT. It encodes CASSSIPMLGGDANTEAFF.

The V gene is TRBV14, the J gene TRBJ2-1, with 11 bases lining up with TRBD2. With V trimmed by 0 bases and J by 7 bases, 11 bases remained unmatched. The CDR3 consists of 18 residues. The germline V gene encodes CDR1 SGHDN and CDR2 FVKESK. The CDR3 sequence: CASSQERPSSGRWNEQFF. In DNA form, the CDR3 reads TGTGCCAGCAGCCAAGAAAGGCCCTCTAGCGGGAGGTGGAATGAGCAGTTCTTC.

The genes are TRBV18 and TRBJ2-1; 9 nucleotides match TRBD2. Germline V gene data show CDR1 as KGHSH and CDR2 as LQKENI. V shed 2 bases, J shed 5 bases, and the junction held 7 bases outside the gene matches. The CDR3 loop spans 16 amino acids. CDR3 protein: CASSPIAGGPHNEQFF. In nucleotides, the CDR3 is TGTGCCAGCTCACCAATTGCGGGAGGGCCCCACAATGAGCAGTTCTTC.

The genes are TRBV7-2 and TRBJ1-5; maybe TRBD1 (5 bases). Trimming removed 5 bases at V and 7 bases at J, with 15 bases between. Per germline, CDR1 SGHTA and CDR2 FQGNSA. This CDR3 region has 14 residues. The CDR3: CASSPRRGYQPQHF. CDR3 DNA: TGTGCCAGCAGCCCGCGGCGGGGGTACCAGCCCCAGCATTTT. Drawing the rest from reference TRBV7-2 and TRBJ1-5, the complete variable domain is GAGVSQSPSNKVTEKGKDVELRCDPISGHTALYWYRQSLGQGLEFLIYFQGNSAPDKSGLPSDRFSAERTGGSVSTLTIQRTQQEDSAVYLCASSPRRGYQPQHFGDGTRLSIL.

The chain uses TRBV5-1 and TRBJ1-6, with D perhaps TRBD1 (5 bases). The germline V gene encodes CDR1 SGHRS and CDR2 YFSETQ. This CDR3 contains 15 residues. Trimming took off 4 bases at V and 7 bases at J, with 15 bases between the two ends. CDR3 in amino acids: CASSGGAAWNSPLHF. CDR3 coding DNA: TGCGCCAGCAGCGGAGGGGCAGCGTGGAATTCACCCCTCCACTTT.